This is a list of T cell receptor beta chains from one sample in a study of shared clonotypes between healthy human individuals. Sequencing used immunoSEQ multiplex PCR; TCRdb keeps in-frame clones, though not all of them. The sample carries about 2 million clones, about 95% recorded once. The sequencing input was naive CD8+ T cells sorted from blood. The receptor source for this set is a man younger than 35 in good health. Each CDR3 is given without its conserved first and last residue. Some rows have no size entry. The others give once, few or many, or a class for an expanded clone.

v_call: TRBV27; j_call: TRBJ2-1; clone_size: once; cdr3_length: 14; cdr3_aa: ASSLSGAGANNEQF
v_call: TRBV2; j_call: TRBJ1-1; clone_size: once; cdr3_length: 8; cdr3_aa: ASSEAGDF
v_call: TRBV6-5; j_call: TRBJ2-7; clone_size: NA; cdr3_length: 13; cdr3_aa: ASSSDYRDGDEQY
v_call: TRBV5-4; j_call: TRBJ2-7; clone_size: NA; cdr3_length: 11; cdr3_aa: ASSLDPSYEQY
v_call: TRBV2; j_call: TRBJ2-7; clone_size: NA; cdr3_length: 13; cdr3_aa: ASSAPGQGVYEQY
v_call: TRBV4-3; j_call: TRBJ2-7; clone_size: NA; cdr3_length: 14; cdr3_aa: ASSQEFSTPVYEQY
v_call: TRBV2; j_call: TRBJ1-6; clone_size: NA; cdr3_length: 13; cdr3_aa: ASSPESSYNSPLH
v_call: TRBV28; j_call: TRBJ1-5; clone_size: once; cdr3_length: 12; cdr3_aa: ASSLGGLGQPQH
v_call: TRBV28; j_call: TRBJ1-4; clone_size: NA; cdr3_length: 13; cdr3_aa: ASSFPGTGLEKLF
v_call: TRBV11-2; j_call: TRBJ2-1; clone_size: once; cdr3_length: 14; cdr3_aa: ASSAVGLAGGNEQF
v_call: TRBV4-1; j_call: TRBJ2-7; clone_size: NA; cdr3_length: 11; cdr3_aa: ASSPGGLYEQY
v_call: TRBV29-1; j_call: TRBJ2-7; clone_size: NA; cdr3_length: 11; cdr3_aa: SVGQGAPYEQY
v_call: TRBV28; j_call: TRBJ2-7; clone_size: NA; cdr3_length: 12; cdr3_aa: ASSLTGSTYEQY
v_call: TRBV9; j_call: TRBJ2-1; clone_size: NA; cdr3_length: 14; cdr3_aa: ASSLFSGLARDEQF
v_call: TRBV28; j_call: TRBJ2-7; clone_size: NA; cdr3_length: 12; cdr3_aa: ASRGLQGFYEQY
v_call: TRBV15; j_call: TRBJ2-5; clone_size: NA; cdr3_length: 11; cdr3_aa: ATSRGGQETQY
v_call: TRBV30; j_call: TRBJ2-7; clone_size: NA; cdr3_length: 13; cdr3_aa: AWNRQGWSTYEQY
v_call: TRBV6-6; j_call: TRBJ1-2; clone_size: NA; cdr3_length: 12; cdr3_aa: ASSYSGDVYGYT
v_call: TRBV28; j_call: TRBJ2-7; clone_size: NA; cdr3_length: 10; cdr3_aa: ASSLRTYEQY
v_call: TRBV30; j_call: TRBJ2-1; clone_size: NA; cdr3_length: 10; cdr3_aa: AWSIQENEQF
v_call: TRBV5-1; j_call: TRBJ2-7; clone_size: NA; cdr3_length: 10; cdr3_aa: ASSFGGDEQY
v_call: TRBV4-1; j_call: TRBJ2-7; clone_size: NA; cdr3_length: 14; cdr3_aa: ASSQDNVGQVYEQY
v_call: TRBV5-5; j_call: TRBJ2-7; clone_size: NA; cdr3_length: 14; cdr3_aa: ASSLSWSFEVYEQY
v_call: TRBV7-2; j_call: TRBJ2-2; clone_size: NA; cdr3_length: 12; cdr3_aa: ASSDRVNTGELF
v_call: TRBV14; j_call: TRBJ2-7; clone_size: NA; cdr3_length: 11; cdr3_aa: ASSHGATYEQY
v_call: TRBV6-1; j_call: TRBJ2-7; clone_size: NA; cdr3_length: 12; cdr3_aa: ASSEKPGDYEQY
v_call: TRBV18; j_call: TRBJ2-5; clone_size: NA; cdr3_length: 10; cdr3_aa: ASSPVGETQY
v_call: TRBV11-2; j_call: TRBJ2-7; clone_size: NA; cdr3_length: 8; cdr3_aa: TDQTYEQY
v_call: TRBV5-6; j_call: TRBJ2-7; clone_size: NA; cdr3_length: 11; cdr3_aa: ASSPGTSTEQY